This entry concerns a single T cell receptor beta chain. Original handling: Nucleated cell counts were estimated from reference gene primer amplification. Produced via immunoSEQ multiplex PCR; TCRdb's table is partial and in-frame only. V, J and clone size are taken as reported in that table, and D and trimming were inferred from the DNA itself. The table shows some 150,000 clones, with 70% to 90% occurring only once. The data derive from a study of blood T cell repertoires in COVID-19. The overall study: The origin of the acute and convalescent COVID-19 samples was the United States, Italy and Spain. T cells, B-cell-depleted T cells, or PBMCs provided the cDNA or gDNA that served as material.

V lost 2 bases to trimming and J lost 9 bases; unmatched junction nucleotides: 10. This CDR3 region has 16 residues. Germline lookup yields CDR1 KGHSH and CDR2 LQKENI. The chain has TRBV18 and TRBJ1-5; the match to TRBD1 covers 10 bases. Sequenced input: peripheral blood. The source of this sequence is a man aged 35 to 55 with acute or convalescent COVID-19. CDR3 sequence reads: CASSPEWGQGTTPQHF. CDR3 in DNA: TGTGCCAGCTCACCAGAATGGGGACAGGGGACGACGCCCCAGCATTTT.